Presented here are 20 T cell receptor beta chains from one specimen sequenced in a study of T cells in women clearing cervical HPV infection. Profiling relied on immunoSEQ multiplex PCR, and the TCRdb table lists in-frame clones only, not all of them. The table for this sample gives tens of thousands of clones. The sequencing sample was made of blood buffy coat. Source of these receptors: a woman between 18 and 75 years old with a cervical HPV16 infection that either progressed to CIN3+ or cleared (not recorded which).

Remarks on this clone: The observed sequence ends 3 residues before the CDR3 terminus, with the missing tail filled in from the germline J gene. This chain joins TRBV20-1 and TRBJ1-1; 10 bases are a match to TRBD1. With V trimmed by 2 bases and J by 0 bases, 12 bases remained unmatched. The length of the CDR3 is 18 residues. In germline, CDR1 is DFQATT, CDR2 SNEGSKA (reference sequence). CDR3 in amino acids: CSARSTGTGAIMNTEAFF. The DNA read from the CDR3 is TGCAGTGCTAGATCAACTGGGACAGGGGCCATCATGAACACTGAA.

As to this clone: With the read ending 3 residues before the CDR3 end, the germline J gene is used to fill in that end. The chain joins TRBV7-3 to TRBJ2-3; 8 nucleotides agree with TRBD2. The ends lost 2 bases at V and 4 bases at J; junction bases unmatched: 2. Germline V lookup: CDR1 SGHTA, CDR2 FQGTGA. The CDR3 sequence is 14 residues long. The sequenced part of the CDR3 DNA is TGTGCCAGCAGCTTAGCGGGGGGCTCAGATACG. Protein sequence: CASSLAGGSDT. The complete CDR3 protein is CASSLAGGSDTQYF. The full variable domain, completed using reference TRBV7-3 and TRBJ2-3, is GAGVSQTPSNKVTEKGKYVELRCDPISGHTALYWYRQSLGQGPEFLIYFQGTGAADDSGLPNDRFFAVRPEGSVSTLKIQRTERGDSAVYLCASSLAGGSDTQYFGPGTRLTVL.

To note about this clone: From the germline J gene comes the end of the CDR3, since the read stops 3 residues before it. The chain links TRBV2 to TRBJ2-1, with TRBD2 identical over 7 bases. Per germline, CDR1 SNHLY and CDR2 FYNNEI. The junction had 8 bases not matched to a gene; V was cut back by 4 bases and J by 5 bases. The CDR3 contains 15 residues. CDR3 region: CASSGGGGADNEQFF. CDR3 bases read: TGTGCCAGCAGTGGGGGGGGAGGGGCGGACAATGAG.

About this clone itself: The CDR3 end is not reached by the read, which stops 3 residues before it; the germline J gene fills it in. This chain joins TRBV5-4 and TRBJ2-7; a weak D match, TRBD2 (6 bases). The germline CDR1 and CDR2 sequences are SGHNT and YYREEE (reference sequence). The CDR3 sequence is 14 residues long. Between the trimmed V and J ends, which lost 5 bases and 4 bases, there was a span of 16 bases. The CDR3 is CASSPGDSFYEQYF. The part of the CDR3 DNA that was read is TGTGCCAGCAGTCCGGGGGACTCATTTTACGAG.

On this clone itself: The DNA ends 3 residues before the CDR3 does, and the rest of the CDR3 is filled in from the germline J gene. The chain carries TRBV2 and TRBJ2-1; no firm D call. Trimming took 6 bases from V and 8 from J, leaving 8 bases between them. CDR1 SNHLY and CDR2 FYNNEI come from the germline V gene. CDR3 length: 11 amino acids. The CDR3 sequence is CASRLLYEQFF. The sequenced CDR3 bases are TGTGCCAGCAGGTTGCTATATGAG. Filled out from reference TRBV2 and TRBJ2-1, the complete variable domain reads EPEVTQTPSHQVTQMGQEVILRCVPISNHLYFYWYRQILGQKVEFLVSFYNNEISEKSEIFDDQFSVERPDGSNFTLKIRSTKLEDSAMYFCASRLLYEQFFGPGTRLTVL.

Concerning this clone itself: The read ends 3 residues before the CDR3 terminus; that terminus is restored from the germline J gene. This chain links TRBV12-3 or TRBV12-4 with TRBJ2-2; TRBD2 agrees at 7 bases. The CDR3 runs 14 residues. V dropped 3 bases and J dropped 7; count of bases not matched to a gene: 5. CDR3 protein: CASSFGGNFGELFF. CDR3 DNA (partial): TGTGCCAGCAGTTTCGGGGGGAATTTCGGGGAG.

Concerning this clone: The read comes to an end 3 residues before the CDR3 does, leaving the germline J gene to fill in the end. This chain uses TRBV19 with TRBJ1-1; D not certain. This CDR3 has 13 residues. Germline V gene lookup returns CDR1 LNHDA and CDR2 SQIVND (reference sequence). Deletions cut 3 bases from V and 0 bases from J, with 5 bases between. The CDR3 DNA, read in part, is TGTGCCAGTAGTATTAGCTTGAACACTGAA. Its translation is CASSISLNTE. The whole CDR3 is CASSISLNTEAFF. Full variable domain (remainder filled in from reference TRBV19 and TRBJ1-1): DGGITQSPKYLFRKEGQNVTLSCEQNLNHDAMYWYRQDPGQGLRLIYYSQIVNDFQKGDIAEGYSVSREKKESFPLTVTSAQKNPTAFYLCASSISLNTEAFFGQGTRLTVV.

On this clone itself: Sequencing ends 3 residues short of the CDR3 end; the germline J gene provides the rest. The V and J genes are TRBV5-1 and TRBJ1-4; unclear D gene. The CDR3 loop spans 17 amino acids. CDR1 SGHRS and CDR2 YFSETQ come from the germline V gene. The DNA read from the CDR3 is TGCGCCAGCAGCTTGGGTCCGCAGGACTTCGATAATTCACCA. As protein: CASSLGPQDFDNSP. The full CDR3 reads CASSLGPQDFDNSPLFF.

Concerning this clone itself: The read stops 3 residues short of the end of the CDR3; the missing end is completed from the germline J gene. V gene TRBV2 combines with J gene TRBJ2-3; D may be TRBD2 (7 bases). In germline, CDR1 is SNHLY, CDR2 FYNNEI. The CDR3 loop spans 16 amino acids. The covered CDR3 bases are TGTGCCAGCAGTGTAGGGGGGGTTTTTAGCAATCAGCCG. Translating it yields CASSVGGVFSNQP. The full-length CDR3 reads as CASSVGGVFSNQPQYF.

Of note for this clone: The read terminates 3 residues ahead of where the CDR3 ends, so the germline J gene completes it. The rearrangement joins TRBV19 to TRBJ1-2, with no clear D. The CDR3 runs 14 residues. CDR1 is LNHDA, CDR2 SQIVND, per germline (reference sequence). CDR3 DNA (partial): TGTGCCAGTAGTATTGGACTAGCCCACAATGAC. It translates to CASSIGLAHND. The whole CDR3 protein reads CASSIGLAHNDYTF.

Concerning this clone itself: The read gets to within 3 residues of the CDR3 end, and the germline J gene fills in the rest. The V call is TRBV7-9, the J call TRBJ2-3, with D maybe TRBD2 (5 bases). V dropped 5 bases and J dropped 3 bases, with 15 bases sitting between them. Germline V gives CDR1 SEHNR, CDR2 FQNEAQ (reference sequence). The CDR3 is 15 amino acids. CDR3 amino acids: CASSPGRGRTDTQYF. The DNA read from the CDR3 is TGTGCCAGCAGCCCAGGTCGGGGTAGGACAGATACG.

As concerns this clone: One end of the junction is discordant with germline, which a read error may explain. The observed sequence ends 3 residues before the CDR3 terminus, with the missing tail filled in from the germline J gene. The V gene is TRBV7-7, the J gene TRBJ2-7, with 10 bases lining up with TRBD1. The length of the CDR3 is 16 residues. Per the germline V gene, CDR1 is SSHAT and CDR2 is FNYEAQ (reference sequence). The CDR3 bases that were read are TGTGCTAGCAGCCGGGTCCGGGACAGGGGCCCCTACGAG. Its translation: CASSRVRDRGPYE. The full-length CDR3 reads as CASSRVRDRGPYEQYF. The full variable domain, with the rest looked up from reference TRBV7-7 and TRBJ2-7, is GAGVSQSPRYKVTKRGQDVTLRCDPISSHATLYWYQQALGQGPEFLTYFNYEAQPDKSGLPSDRFSAERPEGSISTLTIQRTEQRDSAMYRCASSRVRDRGPYEQYFGPGTRLTVT.

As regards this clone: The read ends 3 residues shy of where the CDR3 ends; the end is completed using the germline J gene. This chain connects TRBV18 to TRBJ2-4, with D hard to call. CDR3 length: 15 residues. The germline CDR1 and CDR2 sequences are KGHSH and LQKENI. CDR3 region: CASSPIELANYGQYF. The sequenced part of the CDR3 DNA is TGTGCCAGCTCACCGATCGAGTTAGCTAACTATGGT.

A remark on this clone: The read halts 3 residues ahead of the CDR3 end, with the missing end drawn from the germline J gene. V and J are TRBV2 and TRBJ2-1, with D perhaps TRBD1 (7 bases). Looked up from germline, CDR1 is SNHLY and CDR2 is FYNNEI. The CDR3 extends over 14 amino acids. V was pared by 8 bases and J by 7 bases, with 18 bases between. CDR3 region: CASEGQGGSNEQFF. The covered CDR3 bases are TGTGCCAGCGAGGGGCAGGGGGGTAGTAATGAG.

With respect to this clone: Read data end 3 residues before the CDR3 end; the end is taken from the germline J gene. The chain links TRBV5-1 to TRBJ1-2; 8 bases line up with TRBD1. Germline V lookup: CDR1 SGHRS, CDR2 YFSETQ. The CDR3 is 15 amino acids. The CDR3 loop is CASSLQGEQYYEYTF. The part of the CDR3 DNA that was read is TGCGCCAGCAGCTTACAGGGGGAACAGTACTACGAG. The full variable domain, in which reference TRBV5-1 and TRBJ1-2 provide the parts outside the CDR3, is KAGVTQTPRYLIKTRGQQVTLSCSPISGHRSVSWYQQTPGQGLQFLFEYFSETQRNKGNFPGRFSGRQFSNSRSEMNVSTLELGDSALYLCASSLQGEQYYEYTFGSGTRLTVV.

CDR3 DNA, as far as it was read: TGCAGTGCTACCCCACTAGCGGGGGTCTCCAATGAG. Translating gives CSATPLAGVSNE. In full, the CDR3 is CSATPLAGVSNEQFF. The J gene is TRBJ2-1, the V gene TRBV20-1; 11 bases are a match to TRBD2. The missing CDR3 end, 3 residues past where the read stops, is filled in from the germline J gene. Germline CDR1 DFQATT, CDR2 SNEGSKA (reference sequence). The CDR3 is 15 residues long. V lost 4 bases and J lost 6; bases outside the gene matches: 8.

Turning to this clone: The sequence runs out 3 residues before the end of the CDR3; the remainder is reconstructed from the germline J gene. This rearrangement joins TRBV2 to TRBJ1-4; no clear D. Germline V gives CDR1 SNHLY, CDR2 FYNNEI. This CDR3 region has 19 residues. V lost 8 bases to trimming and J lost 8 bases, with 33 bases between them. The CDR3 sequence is CASLDNYISTYKKKEKLFF. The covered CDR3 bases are TGTGCCAGCCTTGATAACTATATCTCGACCTACAAAAAAAAGGAAAAA.

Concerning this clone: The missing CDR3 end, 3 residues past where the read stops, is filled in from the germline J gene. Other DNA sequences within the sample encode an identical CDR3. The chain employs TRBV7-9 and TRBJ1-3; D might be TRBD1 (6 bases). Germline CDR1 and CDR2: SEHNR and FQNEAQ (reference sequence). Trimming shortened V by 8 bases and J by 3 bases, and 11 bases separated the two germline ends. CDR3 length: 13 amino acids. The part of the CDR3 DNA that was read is TGTGCCAGCGTACAGGGCAGTGGAAACACC. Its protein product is CASVQGSGNT. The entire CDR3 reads CASVQGSGNTIYF.

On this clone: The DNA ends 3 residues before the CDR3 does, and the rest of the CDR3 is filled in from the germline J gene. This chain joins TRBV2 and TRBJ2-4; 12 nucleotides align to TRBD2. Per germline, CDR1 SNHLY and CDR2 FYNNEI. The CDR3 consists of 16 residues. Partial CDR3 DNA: TGTGCCAGCAGCGCGAAGTCACTAGCGGGGGGCGAGACT. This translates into CASSAKSLAGGET. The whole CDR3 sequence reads CASSAKSLAGGETQYF.

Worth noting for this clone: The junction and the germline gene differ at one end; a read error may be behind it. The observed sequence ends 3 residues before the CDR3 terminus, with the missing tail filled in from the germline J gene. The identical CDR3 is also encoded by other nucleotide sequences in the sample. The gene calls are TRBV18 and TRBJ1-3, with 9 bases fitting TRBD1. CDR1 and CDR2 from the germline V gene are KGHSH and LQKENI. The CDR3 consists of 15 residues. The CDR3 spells CASSTGTGSGNTIYF. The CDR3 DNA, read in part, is TGTGCCAGCTCAACCGGGACAGGGTCTGGAAACACG.